This TCR beta chain comes out of a study of B cell selection in AIRE deficiency. The study, taken as a whole, reports: Patient Tconv and Treg cells showed healthy-like TCRBV usage, CDR3 length, diversity. About 30.6% of healthy-shared Treg TCRbeta sequences appeared in patient Tconv cells.

Original handling: Approximately 99,000 patient and about 1.3x10^5 healthy donor in-frame TCRbeta sequences came from conventional T cells. Here immunoSEQ multiplex PCR was the method, and the copy in TCRdb shows in-frame clones only, minus some. That table is the source of V, J and clone size, and D and trimming were worked out from the DNA. Here the sample spans tens of thousands of clones, about 96% being singletons. Comment on this clone: Its antigen is not identified.

CD4+CD127+ cells were sorted as the conventional CD4 T cells. V gave up 0 bases and J gave up 0 bases, with 9 bases separating them. This CDR3 is 15 amino acids long. Per germline, CDR1 LNHNV and CDR2 YYDKDF (reference sequence). The sequenced sample was conventional CD4+ T cells sorted from PBMCs. The genes are TRBV15 and TRBJ2-7; D unclear. This TCR derives from a human donor with AIRE deficiency. CDR3 sequence (DNA): TGTGCCACCAGCAGAGATTGGCGGCTCTCCTACGAGCAGTACTTC. This encodes CATSRDWRLSYEQYF.